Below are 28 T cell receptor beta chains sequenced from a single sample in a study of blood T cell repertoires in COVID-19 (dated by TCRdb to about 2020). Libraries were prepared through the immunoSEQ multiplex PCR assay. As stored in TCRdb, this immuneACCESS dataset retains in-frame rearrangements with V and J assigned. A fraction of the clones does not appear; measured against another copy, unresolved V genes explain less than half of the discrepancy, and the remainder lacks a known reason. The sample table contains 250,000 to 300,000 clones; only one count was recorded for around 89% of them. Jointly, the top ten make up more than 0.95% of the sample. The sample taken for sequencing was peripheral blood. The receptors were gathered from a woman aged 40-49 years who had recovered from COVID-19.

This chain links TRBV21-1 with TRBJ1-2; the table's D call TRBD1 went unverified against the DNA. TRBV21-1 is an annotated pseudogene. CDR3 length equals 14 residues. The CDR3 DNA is TGTGCCAGCAGAAGGGACAGGGGAGACTATGGCTACACCTTC. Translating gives CASRRDRGDYGYTF.

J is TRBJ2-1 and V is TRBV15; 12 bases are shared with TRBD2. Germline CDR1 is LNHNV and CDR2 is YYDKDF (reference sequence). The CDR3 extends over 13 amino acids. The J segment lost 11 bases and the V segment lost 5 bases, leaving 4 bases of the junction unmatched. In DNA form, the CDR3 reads TGTGCCACCAGCGCCGGACTAGCGGGACAGCAGTTCTTC. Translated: CATSAGLAGQQFF.

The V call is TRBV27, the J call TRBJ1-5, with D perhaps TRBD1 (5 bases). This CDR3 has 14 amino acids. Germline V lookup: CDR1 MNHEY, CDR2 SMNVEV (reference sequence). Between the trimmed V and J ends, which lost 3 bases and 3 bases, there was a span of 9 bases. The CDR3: CASSFGGANQPQHF. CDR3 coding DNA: TGTGCCAGCAGTTTTGGTGGGGCCAATCAGCCCCAGCATTTT.

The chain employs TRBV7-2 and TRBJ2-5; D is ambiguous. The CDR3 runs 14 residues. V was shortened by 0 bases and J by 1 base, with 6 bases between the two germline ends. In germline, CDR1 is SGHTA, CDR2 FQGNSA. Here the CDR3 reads CASSLAGIQETQYF. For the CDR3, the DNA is TGTGCCAGCAGCTTAGCGGGCATCCAAGAGACCCAGTACTTC.

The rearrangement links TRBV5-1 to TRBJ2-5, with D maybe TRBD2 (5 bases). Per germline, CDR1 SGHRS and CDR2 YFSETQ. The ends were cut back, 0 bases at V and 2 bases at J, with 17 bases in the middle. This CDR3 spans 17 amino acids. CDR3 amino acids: CASSLGSWERRQETQYF. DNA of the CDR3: TGCGCCAGCAGCTTGGGGTCCTGGGAGCGAAGGCAAGAGACCCAGTACTTC.

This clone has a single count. The CDR3 coding sequence is TGCAGTGCCTCCCAGGAAGGCTACACCTTC. Protein sequence: CSASQEGYTF. This chain joins TRBV20-1 and TRBJ1-2, with D unresolved. V dropped 6 bases and J dropped 8 bases, with 10 bases sitting between them. Germline V gene lookup returns CDR1 DFQATT and CDR2 SNEGSKA (reference sequence). The CDR3 covers 10 residues.

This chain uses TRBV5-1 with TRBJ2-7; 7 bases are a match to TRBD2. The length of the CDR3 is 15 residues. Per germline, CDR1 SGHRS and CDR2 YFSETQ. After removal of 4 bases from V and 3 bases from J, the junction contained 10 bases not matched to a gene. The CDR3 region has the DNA TGCGCCAGCAGCACCGGGACTACGGTACACTACGAGCAGTACTTC. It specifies CASSTGTTVHYEQYF.

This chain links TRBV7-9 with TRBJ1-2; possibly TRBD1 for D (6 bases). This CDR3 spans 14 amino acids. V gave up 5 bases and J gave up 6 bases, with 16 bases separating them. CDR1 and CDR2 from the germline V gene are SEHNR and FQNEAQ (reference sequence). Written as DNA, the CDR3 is TGTGCCAGCAGCCTACTACACAGGGATCATGGCTACACCTTC. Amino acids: CASSLLHRDHGYTF.

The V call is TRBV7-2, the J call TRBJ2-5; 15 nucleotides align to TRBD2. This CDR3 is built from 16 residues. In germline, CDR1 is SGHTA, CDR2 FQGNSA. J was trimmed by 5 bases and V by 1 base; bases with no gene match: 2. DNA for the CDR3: TGTGCCAGCAGCTTAGGGACTAGCGGGAGGGGTGAGACCCAGTACTTC. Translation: CASSLGTSGRGETQYF.

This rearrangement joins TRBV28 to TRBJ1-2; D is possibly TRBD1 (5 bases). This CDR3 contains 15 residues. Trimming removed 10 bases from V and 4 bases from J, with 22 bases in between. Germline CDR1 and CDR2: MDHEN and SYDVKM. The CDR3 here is CATLDTTFELYGYTF. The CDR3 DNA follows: TGTGCCACCTTGGACACCACGTTCGAACTCTATGGCTACACCTTC.

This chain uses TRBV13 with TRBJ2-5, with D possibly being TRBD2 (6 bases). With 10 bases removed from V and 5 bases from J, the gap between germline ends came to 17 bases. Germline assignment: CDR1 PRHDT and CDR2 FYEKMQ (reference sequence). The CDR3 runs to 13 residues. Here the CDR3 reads CATNSGGGETQYF. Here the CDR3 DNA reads TGTGCCACCAATAGCGGAGGCGGGGAGACCCAGTACTTC.

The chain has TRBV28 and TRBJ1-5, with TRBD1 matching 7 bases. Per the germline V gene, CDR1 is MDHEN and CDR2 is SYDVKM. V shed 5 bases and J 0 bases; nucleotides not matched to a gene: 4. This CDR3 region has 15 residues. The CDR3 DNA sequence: TGTGCCAGCAGTCGCCAGGGGGGTAGCAATCAGCCCCAGCATTTT. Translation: CASSRQGGSNQPQHF.

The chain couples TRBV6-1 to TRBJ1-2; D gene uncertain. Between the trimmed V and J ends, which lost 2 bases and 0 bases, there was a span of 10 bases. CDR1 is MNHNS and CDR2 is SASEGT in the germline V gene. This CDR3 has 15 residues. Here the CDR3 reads CASSEWPSSNYGYTF. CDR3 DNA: TGTGCCAGCAGTGAATGGCCCTCCTCTAACTATGGCTACACCTTC.

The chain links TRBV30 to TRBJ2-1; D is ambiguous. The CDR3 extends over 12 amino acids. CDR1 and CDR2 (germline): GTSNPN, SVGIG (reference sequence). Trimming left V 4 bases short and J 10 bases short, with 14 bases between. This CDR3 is CAWNGPQKEQFF. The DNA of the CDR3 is TGTGCCTGGAATGGCCCCCAGAAAGAGCAGTTCTTC. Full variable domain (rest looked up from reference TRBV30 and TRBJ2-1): SQTIHQWPATLVQPVGSPLSLECTVEGTSNPNLYWYRQAAGRGLQLLFYSVGIGQISSEVPQNLSASRPQDRQFILSSKKLLLSDSGFYLCAWNGPQKEQFFGPGTRLTVL.

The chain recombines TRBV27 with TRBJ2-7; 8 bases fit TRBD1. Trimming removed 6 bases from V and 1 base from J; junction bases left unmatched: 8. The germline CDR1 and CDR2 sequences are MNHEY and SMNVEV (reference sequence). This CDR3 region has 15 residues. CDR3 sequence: CASSPGGSESYEQYF. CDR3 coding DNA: TGTGCCAGCAGCCCAGGGGGCTCAGAATCCTACGAGCAGTACTTC.

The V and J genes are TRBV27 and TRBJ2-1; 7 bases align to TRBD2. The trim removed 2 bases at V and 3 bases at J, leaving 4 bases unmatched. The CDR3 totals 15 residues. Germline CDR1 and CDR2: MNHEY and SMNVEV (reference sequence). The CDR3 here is CASSLRSSGYNEQFF. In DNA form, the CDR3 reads TGTGCCAGCAGTTTAAGGTCTAGCGGCTACAATGAGCAGTTCTTC.

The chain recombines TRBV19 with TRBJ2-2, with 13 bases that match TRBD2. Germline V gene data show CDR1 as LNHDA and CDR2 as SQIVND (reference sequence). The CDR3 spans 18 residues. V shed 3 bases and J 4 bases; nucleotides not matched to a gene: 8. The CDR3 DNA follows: TGTGCCAGTAGTATGCCCCGGACTAGCGGGAGTGGCACCGGGGAGCTGTTTTTT. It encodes CASSMPRTSGSGTGELFF.

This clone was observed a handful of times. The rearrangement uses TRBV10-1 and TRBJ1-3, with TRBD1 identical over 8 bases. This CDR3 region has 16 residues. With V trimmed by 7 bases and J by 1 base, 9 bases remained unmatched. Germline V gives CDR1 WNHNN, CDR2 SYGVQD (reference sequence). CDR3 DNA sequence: TGCGCCAGCACCACAACGACAGGGGATTCTGGAAACACCATATATTTT. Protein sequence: CASTTTTGDSGNTIYF.

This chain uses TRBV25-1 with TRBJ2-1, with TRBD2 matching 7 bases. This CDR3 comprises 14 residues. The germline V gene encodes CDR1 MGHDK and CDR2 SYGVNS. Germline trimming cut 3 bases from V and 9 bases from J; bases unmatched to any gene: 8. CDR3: CASSEVAGVGEQFF. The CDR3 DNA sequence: TGTGCCAGCAGTGAGGTGGCGGGAGTGGGTGAGCAGTTCTTC.

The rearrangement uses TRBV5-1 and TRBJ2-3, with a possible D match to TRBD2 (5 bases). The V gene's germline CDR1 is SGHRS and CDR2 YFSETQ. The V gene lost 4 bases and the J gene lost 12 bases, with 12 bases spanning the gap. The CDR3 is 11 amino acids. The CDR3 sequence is CASSGLGSQYF. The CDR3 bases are TGCGCCAGCAGCGGACTTGGGTCCCAGTATTTT.

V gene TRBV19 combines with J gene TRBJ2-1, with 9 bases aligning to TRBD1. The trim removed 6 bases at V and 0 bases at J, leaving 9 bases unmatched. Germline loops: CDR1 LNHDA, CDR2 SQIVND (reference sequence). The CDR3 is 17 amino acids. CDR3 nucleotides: TGTGCCAGTAGAACCAGACCGACAGGGGGCTCCTACAATGAGCAGTTCTTC. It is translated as CASRTRPTGGSYNEQFF.

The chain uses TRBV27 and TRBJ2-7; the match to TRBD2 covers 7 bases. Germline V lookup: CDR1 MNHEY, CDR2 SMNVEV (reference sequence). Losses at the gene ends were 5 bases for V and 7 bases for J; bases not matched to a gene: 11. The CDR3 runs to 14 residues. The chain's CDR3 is CASSPGTTPREQYF. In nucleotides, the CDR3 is TGTGCCAGCAGTCCCGGGACTACCCCTAGGGAGCAGTACTTC.

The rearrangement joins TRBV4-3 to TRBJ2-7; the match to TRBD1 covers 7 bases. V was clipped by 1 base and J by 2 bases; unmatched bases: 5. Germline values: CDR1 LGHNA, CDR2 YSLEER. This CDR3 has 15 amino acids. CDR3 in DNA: TGCGCCAGCAGCCAAGTGTGGGACAGTACCTACGAGCAGTACTTC. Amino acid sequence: CASSQVWDSTYEQYF.

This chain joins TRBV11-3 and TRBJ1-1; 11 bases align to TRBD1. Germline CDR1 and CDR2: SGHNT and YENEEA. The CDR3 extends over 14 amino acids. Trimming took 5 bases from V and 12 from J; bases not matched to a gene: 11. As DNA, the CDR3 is TGTGCCAGCAGCACCCTAGGACAGGGGGCGCGAACTTTCTTT. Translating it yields CASSTLGQGARTFF.

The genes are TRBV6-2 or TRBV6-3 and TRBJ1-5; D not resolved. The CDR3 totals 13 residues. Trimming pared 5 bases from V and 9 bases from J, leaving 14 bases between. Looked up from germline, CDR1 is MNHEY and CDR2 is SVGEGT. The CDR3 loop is CASSPRMRGPQHF. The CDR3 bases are TGTGCCAGCAGTCCCCGTATGAGAGGGCCCCAGCATTTT.

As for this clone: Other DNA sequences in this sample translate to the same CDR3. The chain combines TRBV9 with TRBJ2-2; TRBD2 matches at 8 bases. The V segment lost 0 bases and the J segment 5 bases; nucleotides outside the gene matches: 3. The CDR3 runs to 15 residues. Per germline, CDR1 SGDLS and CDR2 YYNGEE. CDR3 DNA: TGTGCCAGCAGCGTAGGTGTAGCGGGGACCGGGGAGCTGTTTTTT. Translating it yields CASSVGVAGTGELFF. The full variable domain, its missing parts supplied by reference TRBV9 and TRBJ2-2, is DSGVTQTPKHLITATGQRVTLRCSPRSGDLSVYWYQQSLDQGLQFLIQYYNGEERAKGNILERFSAQQFPDLHSELNLSSLELGDSALYFCASSVGVAGTGELFFGEGSRLTVL.

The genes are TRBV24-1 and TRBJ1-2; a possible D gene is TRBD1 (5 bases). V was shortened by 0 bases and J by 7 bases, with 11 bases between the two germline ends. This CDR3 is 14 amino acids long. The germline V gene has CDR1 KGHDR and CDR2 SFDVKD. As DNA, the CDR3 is TGTGCCACCAGTGATTTGGGTCAGGGTCGTGGCTACACCTTC. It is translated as CATSDLGQGRGYTF.

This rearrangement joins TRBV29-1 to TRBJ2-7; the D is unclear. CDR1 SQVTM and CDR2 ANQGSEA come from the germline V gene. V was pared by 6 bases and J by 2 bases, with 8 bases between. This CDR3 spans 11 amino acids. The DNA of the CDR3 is TGCAGCGTCGCGCAAGCCTACGAGCAGTACTTC. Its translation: CSVAQAYEQYF.